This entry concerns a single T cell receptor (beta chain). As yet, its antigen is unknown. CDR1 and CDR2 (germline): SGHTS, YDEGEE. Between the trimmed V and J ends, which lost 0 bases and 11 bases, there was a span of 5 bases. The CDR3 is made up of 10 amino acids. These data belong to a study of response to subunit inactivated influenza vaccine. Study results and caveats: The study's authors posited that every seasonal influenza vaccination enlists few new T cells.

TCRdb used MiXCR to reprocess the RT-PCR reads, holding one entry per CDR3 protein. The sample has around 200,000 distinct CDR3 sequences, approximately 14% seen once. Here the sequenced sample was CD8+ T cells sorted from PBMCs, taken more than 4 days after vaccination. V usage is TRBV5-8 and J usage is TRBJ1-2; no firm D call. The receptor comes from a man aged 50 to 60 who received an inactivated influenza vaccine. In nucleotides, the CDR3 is TGTGCCAGCAGCTTGGTCCCATACACCTTC. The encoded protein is CASSLVPYTF.